Below, one T cell receptor beta chain is given with its context. No antigen is known for it. This specimen comes from a study of cytomegalovirus exposure and HLA in healthy donors. As for the study in general: For the roughly 400 genotyped donors, roughly 80% fell within the Caucasian-associated ancestry cluster. Notes on the study in general: An ancestry cluster, one associated with Asian ancestry, reportedly showed fewer N-insertions than the roughly 610-donor mean in a later analysis. The study designated 150 to 200 TCR beta chains cytomegalovirus-associated. As was reported, the classifier diagnosed cytomegalovirus status with high specificity and sensitivity.

The CDR3 has 13 residues. Trimming pared 5 bases from V and 5 bases from J, leaving 13 bases between. The germline CDR1 and CDR2 sequences are SGHNT and YYREEE (reference sequence). The primer mix had 60 Vbeta and 13 Jbeta primers. The assay was immunoSEQ multiplex PCR, and TCRdb's table has in-frame clones only and misses some. The sample consists of over 100,000 clones, about four fifths of them appearing once. V gene TRBV5-4 combines with J gene TRBJ2-5, with a tentative D call TRBD2 (5 bases). The TCR was taken from a man aged 25 to 45 in good health and CMV-seropositive. Sequences were obtained from PBMCs. CDR3 sequence: CASSSREGETQYF. DNA for the CDR3: TGTGCCAGCAGTTCTCGTGAGGGCGAGACCCAGTACTTC.